This T cell receptor beta chain was identified in a study of T-cell memory formation after mild COVID-19. As for the study in general: There were largely donor-specific TCR clusters. Study-wide results and caveats: Several responding clones turned up in pre-infection memory, indicating that cross-reactive memory may have taken part. CD4+ clones that contracted lay mainly in CM and EM; CD8+ ones lay in EMRA.

Constant-segment-primed 5'RACE gave TCR alpha and TCR beta cDNA libraries with sample barcodes and UMIs. TCRdb redid the calling of the 5' RACE reads with MiXCR, one entry per CDR3 protein. Here the sample spans 300,000 to 400,000 distinct CDR3 sequences, approximately 15% being singletons. This clonotype was detected a few times. No antigen is known for it. The V gene lost 4 bases and the J gene lost 4 bases, with 18 bases spanning the gap. Germline V gene data show CDR1 as SGHTA and CDR2 as FQGTGA. This CDR3 is 16 amino acids long. This sequence originates from a man aged 18 to 29 who had mild COVID-19 (a few samples of this study predate the infection). Cell type and time point are not known. The source material was PBMCs or a T cell subset sorted from them (not recorded which). The rearrangement links TRBV7-3 to TRBJ2-3, with D possibly matching TRBD1 (6 bases). This chain's CDR3 is CASSSPSTTGSDTQYF. The CDR3 DNA follows: TGTGCCAGCAGCTCCCCGTCGACTACAGGGTCAGATACGCAGTATTTT.